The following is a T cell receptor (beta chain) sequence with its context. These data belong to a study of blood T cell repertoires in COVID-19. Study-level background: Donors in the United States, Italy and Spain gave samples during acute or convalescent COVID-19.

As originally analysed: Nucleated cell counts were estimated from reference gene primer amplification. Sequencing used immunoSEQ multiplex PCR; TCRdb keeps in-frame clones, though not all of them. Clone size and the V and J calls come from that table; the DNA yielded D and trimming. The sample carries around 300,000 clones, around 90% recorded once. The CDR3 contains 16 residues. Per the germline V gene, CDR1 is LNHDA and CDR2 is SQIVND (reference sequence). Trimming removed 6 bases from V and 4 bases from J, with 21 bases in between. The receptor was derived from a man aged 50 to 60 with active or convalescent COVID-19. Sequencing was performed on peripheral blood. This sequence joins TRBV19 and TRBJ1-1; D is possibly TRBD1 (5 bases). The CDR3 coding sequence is TGTGCCAGTAGCAAATACCTAGGAGGGGCGGGCACTGAAGCTTTCTTT. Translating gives CASSKYLGGAGTEAFF. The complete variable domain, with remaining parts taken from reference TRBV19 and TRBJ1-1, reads DGGITQSPKYLFRKEGQNVTLSCEQNLNHDAMYWYRQDPGQGLRLIYYSQIVNDFQKGDIAEGYSVSREKKESFPLTVTSAQKNPTAFYLCASSKYLGGAGTEAFFGQGTRLTVV.